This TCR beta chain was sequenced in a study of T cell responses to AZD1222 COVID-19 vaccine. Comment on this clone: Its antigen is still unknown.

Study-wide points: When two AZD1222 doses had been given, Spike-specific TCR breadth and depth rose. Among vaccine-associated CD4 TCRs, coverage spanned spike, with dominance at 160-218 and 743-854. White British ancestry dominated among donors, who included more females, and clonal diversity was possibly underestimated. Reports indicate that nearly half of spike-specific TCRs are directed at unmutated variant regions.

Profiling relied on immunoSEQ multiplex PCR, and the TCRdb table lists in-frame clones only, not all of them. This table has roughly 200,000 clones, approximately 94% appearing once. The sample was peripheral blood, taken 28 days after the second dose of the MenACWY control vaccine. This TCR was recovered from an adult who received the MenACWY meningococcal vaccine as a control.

CDR3 sequence (DNA): TGCGCCAGCAGCCAGGAGGACAGCCCCTACAATGAGCAGTTCTTC. Protein sequence: CASSQEDSPYNEQFF. This sequence joins TRBV4-1 and TRBJ2-1, with D perhaps TRBD1 (6 bases). The germline V gene has CDR1 MGHRA and CDR2 YSYEKL. This CDR3 contains 15 residues. Trimming stripped 3 bases from V and 2 bases from J, with 11 bases between.